This T cell receptor beta chain was observed in a study of shared clonotypes between healthy human individuals. The overall study: Those who served as donors were a couple of women and a few men between the ages of 18 and 49. Study-wide findings and caveats: Among four donors, roughly 5% of naive CD4 clonotypes were found in common.

Sequenced by immunoSEQ multiplex PCR; TCRdb stores in-frame clones only, minus some. The sample holds millions of clones, approximately 93% seen once. A note on this clone: Antigen: not known.

Donors were Caucasian adults residing in Nashville, Tennessee, USA. CDR3 size: 15 residues. V was cut by 4 bases and J by 0 bases, with 12 bases left in between. Germline V CDR1 and CDR2: MDHEN, SYDVKM. The source material was naive CD4+ T cells from PBMCs. Sample subset: CD45RA+ positively selected. The chain links TRBV28 to TRBJ1-2, with a weak D call TRBD1 (6 bases). The clonotype was recovered from a man between 18 and 35 years old in good health. Some clones in this sample may be carry-over from other donors' samples. As DNA, the CDR3 is TGTGCCAGCAGTTCAGGACAGCTTACTAACTATGGCTACACCTTC. It specifies CASSSGQLTNYGYTF.